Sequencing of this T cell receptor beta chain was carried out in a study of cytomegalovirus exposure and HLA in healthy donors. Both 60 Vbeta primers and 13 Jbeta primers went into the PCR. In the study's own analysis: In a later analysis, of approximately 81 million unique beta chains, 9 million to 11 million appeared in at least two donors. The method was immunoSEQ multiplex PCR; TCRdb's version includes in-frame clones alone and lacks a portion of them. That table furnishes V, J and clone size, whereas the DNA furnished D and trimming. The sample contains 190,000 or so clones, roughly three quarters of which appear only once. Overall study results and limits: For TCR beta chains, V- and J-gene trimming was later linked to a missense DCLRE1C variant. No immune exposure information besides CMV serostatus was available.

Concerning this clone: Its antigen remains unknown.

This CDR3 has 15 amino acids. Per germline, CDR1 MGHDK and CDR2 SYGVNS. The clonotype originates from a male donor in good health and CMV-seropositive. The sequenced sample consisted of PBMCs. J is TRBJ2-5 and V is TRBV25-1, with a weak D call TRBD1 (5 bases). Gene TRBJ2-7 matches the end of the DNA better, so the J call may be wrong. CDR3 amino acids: CASSLDSSAGYEQYF. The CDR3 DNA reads TGTGCCAGCAGTCTAGACAGCTCCGCAGGGTACGAGCAGTACTTC.